This TCR beta chain appears in the sequencing data of a study of cytomegalovirus exposure and HLA in healthy donors. Overall study: From donors who were HLA-typed, an early data release held approximately 91 million unique TCRs. Study observations and caveats: Later analysis associated a missense DCLRE1C variant with TCR beta V- and J-gene trimming.

This clone was observed a few times. Its cognate antigen is unknown. The PCR had 60 Vbeta and 13 Jbeta primers. The data were produced by immunoSEQ multiplex PCR, yet TCRdb's version contains in-frame clones alone and is incomplete. The table has around 120,000 clones, roughly 80% seen once. V trimming: 4 bases; J trimming: 10 bases; junction bases outside the gene matches: 7. The CDR3 contains 14 residues. Germline CDR1 and CDR2: SGDLS and YYNGEE. Sequenced: PBMCs. This sequence joins TRBV9 and TRBJ1-4, with TRBD1 identical over 10 bases. The sequence came from a woman aged 40-49 years in good health and CMV-seronegative. The CDR3 spells CASSQTGGAGKLFF. The CDR3, as DNA: TGTGCCAGCAGCCAGACAGGGGGCGCCGGAAAACTGTTTTTT.